The T cell receptor beta chain described here comes from a study of cytomegalovirus exposure and HLA in healthy donors. Study-level findings and limits: The study flagged 150 to 200 TCR beta chains as cytomegalovirus-associated. The Asian-associated ancestry cluster reportedly had fewer N-insertions than the approximately 610-donor mean in a later analysis. Specific recognition of CMV antigens was confirmed in vitro for three chains (all CMV-associated). Exclusion applied to some V segments, including TRBV6-2 and TRBV6-3, as they were indistinguishable.

J gave up 5 bases and V 6 bases, and 3 bases lay outside the gene matches. The CDR3 consists of 15 residues. Germline values: CDR1 SGHRS, CDR2 YFSETQ. Of note for this clone: The antigen is unknown.

PCR amplification relied on 60 Vbeta primers (plus 13 Jbeta primers). The protocol was immunoSEQ multiplex PCR, while the TCRdb copy is restricted to in-frame clones and leaves out a portion. The sample has about 170,000 clones; approximately 82% are singletons. The chain recombines TRBV5-1 with TRBJ2-2, with 14 bases lining up with TRBD2. The sequence was obtained from a male donor in good health and CMV-seronegative. Sequenced material: PBMCs. Here the CDR3 DNA reads TGCGCCAGCAAGGGGACTAGCGGGAGTACCGGGGAGCTGTTTTTT. This sequence encodes CASKGTSGSTGELFF.